The rows below give T cell receptor beta chains drawn from one sample of a study of T cell changes during pregnancy in multiple sclerosis. Libraries were prepared by immunoSEQ multiplex PCR; TCRdb keeps only in-frame clonotypes and omits some of them. The table records 100,000 to 140,000 clones, 80% to 95% of them present only once. The specimen was peripheral blood, collected in the third trimester of pregnancy. These TCRs come from a female donor in good health, enrolled as a control in a pregnancy study. Both conserved end residues are part of each CDR3. A D gene is named only where the DNA matches it firmly. Where a row states a size, it is once, few, many or the class of an expanded clone; other rows omit it.

d_gene | j_gene | v_gene | abundance | CDR3nt | CDR3aa
TRBD2 | TRBJ2-1 | TRBV13 | . | TGTGCCAGCAGCTTTAGGGCTAGCGGGGGGGCCAGTTACAATGAGCAGTTCTTC | CASSFRASGGASYNEQFF
TRBD1 | TRBJ1-5 | TRBV10-3 | few | TGTGCCATCAGTCGGGGACAGGTGGGTTATAGCAATCAGCCCCAGCATTTT | CAISRGQVGYSNQPQHF
. | TRBJ2-5 | TRBV7-8 | . | TGTGCCAGCAGCACCAACAGGGGGGGAGGTGAGACCCAGTACTTC | CASSTNRGGGETQYF
TRBD1 | TRBJ1-2 | TRBV7-6 | . | TGTGCCAGCAGCCAGGACAGGGACTATGGCTACACCTTC | CASSQDRDYGYTF
. | TRBJ1-2 | TRBV4-3 | . | TGCGCCAGCAGCCAAGAATGGAGTAGGGACTGGGGACCTAACTATGGCTACACCTTC | CASSQEWSRDWGPNYGYTF
. | TRBJ2-7 | TRBV5-1 | . | TGCGCCAGCACCCCCGGTAATTCCTACGAGCAGTACTTC | CASTPGNSYEQYF
. | TRBJ2-1 | TRBV19 | . | TGTGCCAGTAGTATAGGGAGTAGCGGAACCTACAATGAGCAGTTCTTC | CASSIGSSGTYNEQFF
. | TRBJ1-1 | TRBV4-2 | . | TGTGCCAGCAGCCAAGATGTCGCTGAAGCTTTCTTT | CASSQDVAEAFF
TRBD1 | TRBJ2-1 | TRBV27 | . | TGTGCCAGTAGGGCCGGGACAGGGGGAAACAATGAGCAGTTCTTC | CASRAGTGGNNEQFF
TRBD1 | TRBJ1-1 | TRBV29-1 | few | TGCAGCGCCGCACAGGGGGCCTTGAACACTGAAGCTTTCTTT | CSAAQGALNTEAFF
. | TRBJ1-1 | TRBV5-6 | . | TGTGCCAGCAGCTTGGCCCGTGAGCCGAACACTGAAGCTTTCTTT | CASSLAREPNTEAFF
TRBD1 | TRBJ1-2 | TRBV5-6 | . | TGTGCCAGCAGCGTAGACAGGGGCTGGGGCGATGGCTACACCTTC | CASSVDRGWGDGYTF
TRBD1 | TRBJ2-2 | TRBV18 | . | TGTGCCAGCCCAACTAGACAGGGGCCGAACACCGGGGAGCTGTTTTTT | CASPTRQGPNTGELFF
TRBD1 | TRBJ1-1 | TRBV19 | . | TGTGCCAGTAGTTCCGGACAGGGGACGTTGACTGAAGCTTTCTTT | CASSSGQGTLTEAFF
. | TRBJ2-4 | TRBV19 | . | TGTGCCAGTAGTATGTCGGGGGGCGATCGACAGTACTTC | CASSMSGGDRQYF
. | TRBJ2-7 | TRBV30 | . | TGTGCCTGGGGTAGGGGCGGAGCCTACGAGCAGTACTTC | CAWGRGGAYEQYF
TRBD1 | TRBJ1-6 | TRBV7-6 | . | TGTGCCAGCAGCACCCGGACAGGGGTGAATTCACCCCTCCACTTT | CASSTRTGVNSPLHF
TRBD2 | TRBJ2-3 | TRBV5-6 | . | TGTGCCAGCAGCTACCTAGCGGGAGGTACAGATACGCAGTATTTT | CASSYLAGGTDTQYF
. | TRBJ2-2 | TRBV19 | . | TGTGCCAGTAGTACGATCTCCGGGACAAGGAACACCGGGGAGCTGTTTTTT | CASSTISGTRNTGELFF
TRBD1 | TRBJ1-1 | TRBV4-2 | once | TGTGCCAGCAGCCAAGCCCCTGACAGGGTGGCTGAAGCTTTCTTT | CASSQAPDRVAEAFF
TRBD1 | TRBJ1-1 | TRBV19 | . | TGTGCCAGTAGTCCCAAGGGACAGGGGGCGGTGGACACTGAAGCTTTCTTT | CASSPKGQGAVDTEAFF
. | TRBJ1-2 | TRBV9 | . | TGTGCCAGCAGCGTAAGTTCCGGTTCGTCCGATGGCTACACCTTC | CASSVSSGSSDGYTF
. | TRBJ2-1 | TRBV30 | . | TGTGCCTGGAGTTCGGGGAGCTCCTACAATGAGCAGTTCTTC | CAWSSGSSYNEQFF
. | TRBJ1-2 | TRBV4-1 | . | TGCGCCAGCAGCCCCATTGGTCGGGGTAATGGCTACACCTTC | CASSPIGRGNGYTF
. | TRBJ2-7 | TRBV2 | . | TGTGCCAGCAGTGACCCCAGGGATGAGTCCTACGAGCAGTACTTC | CASSDPRDESYEQYF
. | TRBJ1-2 | TRBV10-3 | . | TGTGCCATCAGTGGTTCGGGTTATGGCTACACCTTC | CAISGSGYGYTF
. | TRBJ1-2 | TRBV29-1 | . | TGCAGCGCTGGGGGGGCAGGGGAGGAACTTGGCTACACCTTC | CSAGGAGEELGYTF
. | TRBJ1-6 | TRBV30 | . | TGTGCCTGGAGTGTACAAGGGGTACACTCACCCCTCCACTTT | CAWSVQGVHSPLHF
. | TRBJ1-6 | TRBV11-3 | . | TGTGCCAGCAGCCCAGACAGCAATTCACCCCTCCACTTT | CASSPDSNSPLHF
. | TRBJ1-3 | TRBV2 | . | TGTGCCAGCGACAGCTTAATCTCTGGAAACACCATATATTTT | CASDSLISGNTIYF
. | TRBJ2-1 | TRBV29-1 | . | TGCAGCGTTGAAGACAGGTACAATGAGCAGTTCTTC | CSVEDRYNEQFF
. | TRBJ1-3 | TRBV9 | . | TGTGCCAGCAGCTCAACAGGGCTAGCTGGAAACACCATATATTTT | CASSSTGLAGNTIYF
TRBD1 | TRBJ2-4 | TRBV10-3 | once | TGTGCCATCAGTGAGGGACAGGGCAAAAACATTCAGTACTTC | CAISEGQGKNIQYF
TRBD1 | TRBJ1-1 | TRBV5-1 | . | TGCGCCAGCAGCCGCGGACAGGTCTCAAACACTGAAGCTTTCTTT | CASSRGQVSNTEAFF
TRBD1 | TRBJ2-2 | TRBV7-2 | . | TGTGCCAGCAGGGGACAGGGGATCACCGGGGAGCTGTTTTTT | CASRGQGITGELFF
. | TRBJ2-1 | TRBV7-7 | . | TGTGCTAGCAGCTTAGGGCAGGGAACCTACAATGAGCAGTTCTTC | CASSLGQGTYNEQFF
. | TRBJ2-7 | TRBV5-4 | once | TGTGCCAGCAGCTTGGAACAGGGTTACTACGAGCAGTACTTC | CASSLEQGYYEQYF
. | TRBJ1-3 | TRBV6-5 | . | TGTGCCAGCAGGAAGGGGGCTGGAAACACCATATATTTT | CASRKGAGNTIYF
TRBD1 | TRBJ1-4 | TRBV5-4 | . | TGTGCCAGCAGCTCCAGGGGGGTGGAGGCTAATGAAAAACTGTTTTTT | CASSSRGVEANEKLFF
. | TRBJ2-2 | TRBV11-3 | . | TGTGCCAGCAGCTTAGATAGTAGCGAGGTTCCCGGGGAGCTGTTTTTT | CASSLDSSEVPGELFF
. | TRBJ1-3 | TRBV4-3 | . | TGCGCCAGCAGCCAAGACCGGCACGGAGAGACTGGAAACACCATATATTTT | CASSQDRHGETGNTIYF